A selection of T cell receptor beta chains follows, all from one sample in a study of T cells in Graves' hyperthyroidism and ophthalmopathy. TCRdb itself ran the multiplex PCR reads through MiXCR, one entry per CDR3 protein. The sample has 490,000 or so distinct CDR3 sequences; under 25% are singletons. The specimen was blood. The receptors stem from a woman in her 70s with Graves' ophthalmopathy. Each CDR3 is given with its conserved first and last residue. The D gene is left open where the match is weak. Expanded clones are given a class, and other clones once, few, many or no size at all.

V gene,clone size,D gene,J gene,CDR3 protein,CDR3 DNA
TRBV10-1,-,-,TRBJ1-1,CASTRDGSTEAFF,TGCGCCAGCACCAGGGATGGGAGTACTGAAGCTTTCTTT
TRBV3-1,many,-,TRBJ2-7,CASSQVSHEQYF,TGTGCCAGCAGCCAAGTTTCCCACGAGCAGTACTTC
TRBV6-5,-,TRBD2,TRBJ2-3,CASSYLLPGLAGRTDTQYF,TGTGCCAGCAGTTACTTACTACCGGGACTAGCGGGCCGCACAGATACGCAGTATTTT
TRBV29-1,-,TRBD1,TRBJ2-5,CSARTGVETQYF,TGCAGCGCCCGTACAGGGGTAGAGACCCAGTACTTC
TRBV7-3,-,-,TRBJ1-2,CASSPDPIFYGYTF,TGTGCCAGCAGCCCGGACCCCATTTTCTATGGCTACACCTTC
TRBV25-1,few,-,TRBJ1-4,CASSESGIFEKLFF,TGTGCCAGCAGTGAATCAGGCATCTTTGAAAAACTGTTTTTT
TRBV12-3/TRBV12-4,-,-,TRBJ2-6,CASSPTHSGANVLTF,TGTGCCAGCAGCCCAACACACTCTGGGGCCAACGTCCTGACTTTC
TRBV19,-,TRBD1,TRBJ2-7,CASSKGTATYEQYF,TGTGCCAGTAGTAAAGGGACAGCGACCTACGAGCAGTACTTC
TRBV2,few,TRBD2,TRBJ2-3,CASSRTSGTFADTQYF,TGTGCCAGCAGTCGAACTAGCGGGACGTTTGCAGATACGCAGTATTTT
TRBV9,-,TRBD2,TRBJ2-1,CASSVLAGAHNEQFF,TGTGCCAGCAGCGTCTTAGCGGGAGCTCACAATGAGCAGTTCTTC
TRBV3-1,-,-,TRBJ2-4,CASSQGMGRNIQYF,TGTGCCAGCAGCCAAGGAATGGGCAGAAACATTCAGTACTTC
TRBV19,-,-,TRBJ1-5,CASRPPGAGQPQHF,TGTGCCAGTCGCCCCCCAGGGGCGGGTCAGCCCCAGCATTTT
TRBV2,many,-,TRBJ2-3,CASSERHPADTQYF,TGTGCCAGCAGTGAAAGGCATCCTGCAGATACGCAGTATTTT
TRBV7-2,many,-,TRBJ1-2,CASSPNWANYGYTF,TGTGCCAGCAGCCCGAACTGGGCTAACTATGGCTACACCTTC
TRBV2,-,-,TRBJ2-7,CASSVALPSAEQYF,TGTGCCAGCAGTGTCGCCCTCCCCTCGGCCGAGCAGTACTTC
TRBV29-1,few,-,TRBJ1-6,CSVGSMLGAPLHF,TGCAGCGTCGGATCGATGCTTGGGGCACCCCTCCACTTT
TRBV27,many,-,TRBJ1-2,CASRRSGEANYGYTF,TGTGCCAGCAGACGGAGCGGTGAGGCTAACTATGGCTACACCTTC